This T cell receptor (beta chain) was retrieved from a study of shared clonotypes between healthy human individuals (TCRdb year 2020). Turning to the overall study: Three men and two women, aged 18 to 49 years, made up the cohort. For each donor, three plates each were used for CD4 naive and CD4 memory, two plates were used for CD8 naive, and one plate was used for CD8 memory. Blood TCR repertoires of a handful of healthy adults were deeply sequenced to estimate repertoire size and the extent of clonotype sharing between individuals. Different laboratories and diverse techniques were used to prepare libraries and sequence TCR repertoires, to increase sequencing depth and limit assay-specific biases. Per donor, leukapheresis produced somewhere between about 0.94 and 9 billion PBMCs.

Using the deep immunoSEQ assay, multiplex PCR amplified TCR CDR3 regions from genomic DNA. For each cell subset, the extracted genomic DNA was distributed evenly across all wells of several immunoSEQ 96-well plates, and each plate served as one replicate. For sorted subsets, each replicate PCR was loaded with about 200 ng genomic DNA, equivalent to 25,000 to 30,000 T cell genomes. Purified libraries were quantified with a Qubit 3.0 fluorometer, sized on a Bioanalyzer 2100, and re-quantified with the KAPA Library Quantification kit. A separate single-read 150-cycle Illumina NextSeq 550 flow cell was used to sequence each immunoSEQ 96-well plate. Processing in the source paper ran as follows. Because only junctional sequences without quality scores were contained in the immunoSEQ output, filtering matching that applied to full-length reads could not be performed. To assign V/J genes and CDR3, sequences were annotated against IMGT germline references using PyIR, a Python wrapper for IgBLAST v1.9. Any read was removed if the V/J assignment was weak (E-value above 1e-6), the CDR3 was missing, or the read contained stop codons, out-of-frame junctions, or ambiguous translated residues. V3J clonotypes were defined as sequences sharing an identical inferred V gene, J gene, and CDR3 amino acid sequence. To compute the percentage overlap between repertoires, the number of shared unique clonotypes was divided by the size of the smaller repertoire. Repertoire richness was assessed with RTK rarefaction, the Chao1 estimator, and Recon v2.1 estimates of unobserved clonotypes. For all TCRbeta clonotypes obtained by the gDNA method from several donors, generation probabilities were computed with OLGA. The table was pulled from immuneACCESS by TCRdb, which kept in-frame rearrangements only. Such tables lose some clones; where checked, under half of the loss comes from unresolved V genes, and the rest has no known cause. The V and J calls and clone size are taken from that table; D and trimming were inferred from the DNA. This sample holds under 1 million clones; around 93% were observed only once. The ten largest clones represent 24% of the sample.

For the CD8 naive samples, CD45RO-negative cells were positively selected for CCR7, yielding a CD45RA+CCR7+ population from which TemRA cells were excluded. Donors were healthy HIV-negative adults with no recently reported acute infections or vaccinations. All donors were Caucasian adults living in Nashville, Tennessee, USA. After blood collection by leukapheresis, PBMCs were isolated using Ficoll-Histopaque density gradient centrifugation and then cryopreserved in the vapor phase of liquid nitrogen. Analytical flow cytometry was used to check the purity and quantity of every magnetically sorted T cell population. Genomic DNA was isolated from every sorted fraction and measured by UV absorbance on a Nanodrop 2000c. V lost 5 bases and J lost 7 bases, and the count of bases not matched to a germline gene is 19. The CDR3 spans 17 residues, from the cysteine through the phenylalanine. The only DNA kept is the CDR3, 51 bases in frame from the first base. The germline V gene encodes CDR1 SQVTM and CDR2 ANQGSEA.

This clone has just one count. Its antigen remains undetermined. Base qualities are missing; no much larger clone stands one base away. Points the paper makes about the study in general: Sampling was restricted to blood, and TCR repertoires in tissues likely differ from the TCR repertoires found in blood. Larger estimated clonotype richness was generally found for naive subsets than for memory subsets. Based on pairwise subsampling, the degree of clonotype sharing among donors was expected to be affected by sequencing depth. Rarefaction of sorted-subset datasets indicated incomplete sequencing despite the large sequencing depth. Across four donors, roughly 5.4% of naive CD4, approximately 3.6% of naive CD8, approximately 2.5% of memory CD4, and about 0.44% of memory CD8 clonotypes were shared. Higher generation probabilities were observed for clonotypes shared by all four sorted-subset donors than for non-shared clonotypes. Because the study included a small number of donors, the genetic and exposure-history diversity represented was limited.

The sequence came from a man aged 25 to 45 in good health. Material for sequencing was naive CD8+ T cells sorted from blood. The intended sense of this specimen's cell subset or site label: CD45RA+CCR7+. The chain links TRBV29-1 with TRBJ2-1; 8 bases in the junction line up with TRBD2. The CDR3 corresponds to CSVPGVDGTAGENEQFF. The nucleotides are TGCAGCGTTCCGGGCGTGGACGGTACAGCGGGAGAGAATGAGCAGTTCTTC.